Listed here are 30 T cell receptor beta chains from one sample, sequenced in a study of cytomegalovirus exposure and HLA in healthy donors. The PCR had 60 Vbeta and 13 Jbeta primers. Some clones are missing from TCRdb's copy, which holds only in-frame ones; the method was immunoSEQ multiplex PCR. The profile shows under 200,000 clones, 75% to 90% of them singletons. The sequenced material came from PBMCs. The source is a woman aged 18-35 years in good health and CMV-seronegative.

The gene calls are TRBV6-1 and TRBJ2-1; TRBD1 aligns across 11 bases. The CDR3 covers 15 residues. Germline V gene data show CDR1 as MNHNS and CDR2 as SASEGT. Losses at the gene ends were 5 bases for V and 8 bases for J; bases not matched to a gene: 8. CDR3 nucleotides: TGTGCCAGCAGTAACCGGGACAGGGGGTTCGATGAGCAGTTCTTC. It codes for CASSNRDRGFDEQFF.

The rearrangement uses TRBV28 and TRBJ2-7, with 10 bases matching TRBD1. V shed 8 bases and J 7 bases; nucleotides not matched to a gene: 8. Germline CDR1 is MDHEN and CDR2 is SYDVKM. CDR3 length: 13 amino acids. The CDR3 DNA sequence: TGTGCCAGCGAAATTGGACAGGGGGAGGAGCAGTACTTC. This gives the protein CASEIGQGEEQYF.

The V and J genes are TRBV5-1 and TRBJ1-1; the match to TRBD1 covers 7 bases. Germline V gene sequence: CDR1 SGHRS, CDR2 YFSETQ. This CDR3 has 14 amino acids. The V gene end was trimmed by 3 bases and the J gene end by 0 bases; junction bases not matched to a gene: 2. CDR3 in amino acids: CASSYGQVNTEAFF. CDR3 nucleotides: TGCGCCAGCAGCTACGGACAGGTGAACACTGAAGCTTTCTTT.

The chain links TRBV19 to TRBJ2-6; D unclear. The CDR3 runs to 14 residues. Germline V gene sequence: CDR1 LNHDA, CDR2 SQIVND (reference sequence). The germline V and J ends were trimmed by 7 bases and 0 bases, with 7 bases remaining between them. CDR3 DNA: TGTGCCAGTACCGCGAGCTCTGGGGCCAACGTCCTGACTTTC. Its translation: CASTASSGANVLTF.

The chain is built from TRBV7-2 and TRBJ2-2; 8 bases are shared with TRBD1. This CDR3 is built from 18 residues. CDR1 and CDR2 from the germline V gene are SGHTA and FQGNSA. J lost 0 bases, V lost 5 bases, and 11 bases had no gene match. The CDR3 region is CASSQTDRVGTNTGELFF. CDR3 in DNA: TGTGCCAGCAGCCAAACGGACAGGGTGGGAACGAACACCGGGGAGCTGTTTTTT.

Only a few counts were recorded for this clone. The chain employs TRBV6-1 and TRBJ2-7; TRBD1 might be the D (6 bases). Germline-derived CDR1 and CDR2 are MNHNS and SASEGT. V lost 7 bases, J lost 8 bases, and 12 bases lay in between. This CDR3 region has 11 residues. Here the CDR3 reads CASTRQDQQYF. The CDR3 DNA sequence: TGTGCCAGCACAAGACAGGACCAGCAGTACTTC.

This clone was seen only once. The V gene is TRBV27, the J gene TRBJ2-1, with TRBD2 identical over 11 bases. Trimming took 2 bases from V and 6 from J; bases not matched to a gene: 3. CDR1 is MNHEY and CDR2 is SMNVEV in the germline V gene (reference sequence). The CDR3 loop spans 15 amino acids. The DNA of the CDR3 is TGTGCCAGCAGTTTAGTCCTAGCGGGAGGCAATGAGCAGTTCTTC. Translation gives CASSLVLAGGNEQFF.

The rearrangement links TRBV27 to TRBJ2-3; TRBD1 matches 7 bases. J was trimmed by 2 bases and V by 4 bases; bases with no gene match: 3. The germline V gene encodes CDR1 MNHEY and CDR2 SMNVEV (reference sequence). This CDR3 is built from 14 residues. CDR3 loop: CASSWTGATDTQYF. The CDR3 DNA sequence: TGTGCCAGCAGTTGGACAGGAGCCACAGATACGCAGTATTTT.

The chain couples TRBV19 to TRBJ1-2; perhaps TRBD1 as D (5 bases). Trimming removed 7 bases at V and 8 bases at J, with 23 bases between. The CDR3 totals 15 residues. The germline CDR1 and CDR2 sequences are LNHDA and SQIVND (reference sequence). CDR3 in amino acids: CASTTTGGSFWGYTF. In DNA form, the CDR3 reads TGTGCCAGTACCACGACCGGGGGTTCTTTCTGGGGCTACACCTTC.

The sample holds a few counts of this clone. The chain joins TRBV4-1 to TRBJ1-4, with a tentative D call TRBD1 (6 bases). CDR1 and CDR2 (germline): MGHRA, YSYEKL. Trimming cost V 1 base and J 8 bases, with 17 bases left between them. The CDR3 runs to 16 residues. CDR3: CASSQGFYRVGEKLFF. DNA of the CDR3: TGCGCCAGCAGCCAAGGTTTCTACAGGGTAGGAGAAAAACTGTTTTTT.

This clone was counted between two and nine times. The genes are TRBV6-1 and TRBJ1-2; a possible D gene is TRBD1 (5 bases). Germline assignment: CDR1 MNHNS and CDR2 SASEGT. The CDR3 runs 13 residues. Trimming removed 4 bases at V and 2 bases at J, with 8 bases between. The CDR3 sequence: CASSGGGNYGYTF. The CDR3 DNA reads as TGTGCCAGCAGTGGGGGGGGGAACTATGGCTACACCTTC.

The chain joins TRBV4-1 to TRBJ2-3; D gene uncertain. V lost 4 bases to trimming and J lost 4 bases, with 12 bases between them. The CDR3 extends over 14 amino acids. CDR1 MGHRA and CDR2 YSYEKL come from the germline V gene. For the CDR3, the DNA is TGCGCCAGCAGCCGAGGTCACAAGGCAGATACGCAGTATTTT. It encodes CASSRGHKADTQYF.

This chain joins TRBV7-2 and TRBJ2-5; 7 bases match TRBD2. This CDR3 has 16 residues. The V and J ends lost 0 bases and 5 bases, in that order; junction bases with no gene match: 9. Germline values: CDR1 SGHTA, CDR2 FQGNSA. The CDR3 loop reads CASSLARRSGAETQYF. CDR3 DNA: TGTGCCAGCAGCTTAGCCCGTCGAAGCGGGGCGGAGACCCAGTACTTC.

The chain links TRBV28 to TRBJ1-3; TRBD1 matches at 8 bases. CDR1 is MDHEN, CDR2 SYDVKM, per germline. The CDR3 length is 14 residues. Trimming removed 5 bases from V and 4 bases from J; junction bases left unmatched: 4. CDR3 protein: CASSIGTGGNTIYF. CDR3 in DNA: TGTGCCAGCAGTATTGGGACAGGCGGAAACACCATATATTTT.

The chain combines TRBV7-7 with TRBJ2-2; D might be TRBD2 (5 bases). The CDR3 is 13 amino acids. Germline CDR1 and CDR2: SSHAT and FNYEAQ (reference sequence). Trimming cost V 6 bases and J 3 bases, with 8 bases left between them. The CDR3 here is CASRSSYTGELFF. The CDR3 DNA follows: TGTGCCAGCAGATCTAGCTACACCGGGGAGCTGTTTTTT. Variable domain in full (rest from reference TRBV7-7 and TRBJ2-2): GAGVSQSPRYKVTKRGQDVTLRCDPISSHATLYWYQQALGQGPEFLTYFNYEAQPDKSGLPSDRFSAERPEGSISTLTIQRTEQRDSAMYRCASRSSYTGELFFGEGSRLTVL.

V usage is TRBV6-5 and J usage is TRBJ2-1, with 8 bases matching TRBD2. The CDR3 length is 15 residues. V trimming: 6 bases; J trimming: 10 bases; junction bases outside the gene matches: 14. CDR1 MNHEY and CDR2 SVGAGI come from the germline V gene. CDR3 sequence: CASSRSGGASQEQFF. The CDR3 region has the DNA TGTGCCAGCAGCCGGTCGGGAGGGGCCTCTCAGGAGCAGTTCTTC.

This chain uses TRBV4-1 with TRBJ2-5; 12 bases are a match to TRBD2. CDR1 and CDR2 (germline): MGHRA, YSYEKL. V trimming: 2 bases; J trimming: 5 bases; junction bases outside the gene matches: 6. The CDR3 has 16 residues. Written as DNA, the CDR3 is TGCGCCAGCAGCCAACTAGCGGGGGGGGACTGGGAGACCCAGTACTTC. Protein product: CASSQLAGGDWETQYF.

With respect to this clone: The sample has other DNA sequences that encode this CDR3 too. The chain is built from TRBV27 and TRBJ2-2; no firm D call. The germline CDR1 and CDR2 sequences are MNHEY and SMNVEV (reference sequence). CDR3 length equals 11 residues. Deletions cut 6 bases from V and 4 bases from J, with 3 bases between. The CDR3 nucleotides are TGTGCCAGCAGCCTCACCGGGGAGCTGTTTTTT. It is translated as CASSLTGELFF.

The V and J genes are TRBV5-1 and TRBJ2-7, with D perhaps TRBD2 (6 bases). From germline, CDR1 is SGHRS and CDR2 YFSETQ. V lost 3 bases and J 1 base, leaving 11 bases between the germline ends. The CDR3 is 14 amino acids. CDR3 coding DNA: TGCGCCAGCAGCTGGGGACTGGCTTCCTACGAGCAGTACTTC. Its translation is CASSWGLASYEQYF.

CDR3 sequence: CASSLLAGAGGTEAFF. The CDR3 bases are TGTGCCAGCAGCCTTCTAGCGGGGGCCGGGGGCACTGAAGCTTTCTTT. V usage is TRBV4-2 and J usage is TRBJ1-1; perhaps TRBD1 as D (6 bases). V was cut by 4 bases and J by 4 bases, with 19 bases left in between. Germline lookup yields CDR1 LGHNA and CDR2 YNFKEQ. The CDR3 has 16 amino acids.

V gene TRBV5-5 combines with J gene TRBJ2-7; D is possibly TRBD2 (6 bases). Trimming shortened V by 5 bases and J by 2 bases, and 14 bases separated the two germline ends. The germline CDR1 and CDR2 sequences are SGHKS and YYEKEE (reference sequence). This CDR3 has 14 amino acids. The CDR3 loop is CASSRDSWAYEQYF. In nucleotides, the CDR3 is TGTGCCAGCAGTCGGGACTCCTGGGCCTACGAGCAGTACTTC.

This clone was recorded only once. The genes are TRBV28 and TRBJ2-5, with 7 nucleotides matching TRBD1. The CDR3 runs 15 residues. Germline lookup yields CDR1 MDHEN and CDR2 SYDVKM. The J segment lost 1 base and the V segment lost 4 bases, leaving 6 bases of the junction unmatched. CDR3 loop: CASSYDRVVQETQYF. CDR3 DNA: TGTGCCAGCAGTTACGACAGGGTGGTCCAAGAGACCCAGTACTTC.

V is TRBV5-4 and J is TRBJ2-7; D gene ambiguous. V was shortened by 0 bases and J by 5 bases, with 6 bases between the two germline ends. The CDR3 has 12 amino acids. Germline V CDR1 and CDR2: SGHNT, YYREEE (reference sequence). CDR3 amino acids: CASSLGLNEQYF. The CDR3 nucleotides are TGTGCCAGCAGCTTGGGGCTCAACGAGCAGTACTTC.

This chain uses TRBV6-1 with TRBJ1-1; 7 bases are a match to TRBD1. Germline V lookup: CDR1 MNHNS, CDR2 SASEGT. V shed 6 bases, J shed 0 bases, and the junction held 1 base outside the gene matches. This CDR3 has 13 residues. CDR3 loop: CASRTGVNTEAFF. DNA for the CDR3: TGTGCCAGCAGAACAGGGGTGAACACTGAAGCTTTCTTT.

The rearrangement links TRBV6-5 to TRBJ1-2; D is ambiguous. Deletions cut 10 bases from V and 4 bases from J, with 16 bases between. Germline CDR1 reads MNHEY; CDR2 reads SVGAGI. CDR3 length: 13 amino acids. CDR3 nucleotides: TGTGCCACCGCGATCCTGCGGGTCTATGGCTACACCTTC. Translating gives CATAILRVYGYTF.

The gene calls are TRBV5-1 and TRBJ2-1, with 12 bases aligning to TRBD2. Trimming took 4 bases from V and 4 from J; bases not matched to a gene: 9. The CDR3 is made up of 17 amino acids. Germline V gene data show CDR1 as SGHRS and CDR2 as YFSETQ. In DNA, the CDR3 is TGCGCCAGCAGCCCGAATACTCTAGCGGGGGGGTACAATGAGCAGTTCTTC. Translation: CASSPNTLAGGYNEQFF.

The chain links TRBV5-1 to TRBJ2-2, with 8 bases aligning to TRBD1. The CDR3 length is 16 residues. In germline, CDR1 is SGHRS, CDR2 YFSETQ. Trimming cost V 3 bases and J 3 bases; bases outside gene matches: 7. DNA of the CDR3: TGCGCCAGCAGCTCTCAGGGGGCGTGGGACACCGGGGAGCTGTTTTTT. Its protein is CASSSQGAWDTGELFF.

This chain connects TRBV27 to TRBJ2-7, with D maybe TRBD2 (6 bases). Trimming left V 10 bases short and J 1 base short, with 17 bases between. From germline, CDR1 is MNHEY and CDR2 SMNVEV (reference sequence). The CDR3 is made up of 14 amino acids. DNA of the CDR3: TGTGCCACCTCGGACCGGGAGTTATCCTACGAGCAGTACTTC. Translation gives CATSDRELSYEQYF.

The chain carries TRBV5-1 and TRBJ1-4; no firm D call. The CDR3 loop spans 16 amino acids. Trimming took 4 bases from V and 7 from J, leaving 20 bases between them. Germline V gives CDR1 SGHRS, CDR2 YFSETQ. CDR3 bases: TGCGCCAGCAGCCTAGCCCCTGCAGGTGGGAGTGAAAAACTGTTTTTT. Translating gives CASSLAPAGGSEKLFF.

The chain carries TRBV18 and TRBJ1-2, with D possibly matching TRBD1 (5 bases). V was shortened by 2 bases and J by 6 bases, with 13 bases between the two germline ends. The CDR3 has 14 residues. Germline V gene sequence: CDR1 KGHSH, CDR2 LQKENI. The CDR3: CASSPGSRADGYTF. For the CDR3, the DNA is TGTGCCAGCTCACCAGGGTCCAGGGCCGATGGCTACACCTTC. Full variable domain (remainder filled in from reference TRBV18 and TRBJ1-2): NAGVMQNPRHLVRRRGQEARLRCSPMKGHSHVYWYRQLPEEGLKFMVYLQKENIIDESGMPKERFSAEFPKEGPSILRIQQVVRGDSAAYFCASSPGSRADGYTFGSGTRLTVV.